These 29 T cell receptor beta chains were all obtained from the same sample, sequenced in a study of CD8 T cells in Susac syndrome. RNA, at about 0.45 to 1 ug, was reverse transcribed with random hexamers. One entry per CDR3 protein results from TCRdb running MiXCR on the immunoSEQ multiplex PCR reads. There are about 200,000 distinct CDR3 sequences in the sample; 85% to 95% occur only once, and about 0.095% lies in the top ten. The sequenced material came from CD4+ T cells from PBMCs. The receptors were gathered from a human donor in good health.

V gene TRBV24-1 combines with J gene TRBJ2-3; 12 nucleotides agree with TRBD2. CDR1 KGHDR and CDR2 SFDVKD come from the germline V gene. V was pared by 5 bases and J by 2 bases, with 7 bases of the junction left unmatched. The CDR3 consists of 17 residues. The CDR3 protein is CATSVPSGRADTDTQYF. CDR3 coding DNA: TGTGCCACCAGTGTGCCTAGCGGGAGGGCCGACACAGATACGCAGTATTTT.

V usage is TRBV10-3 and J usage is TRBJ2-3, with TRBD1 matching over 9 bases. CDR1 is ENHRY, CDR2 SYGVKD, per germline. Trimming at V came to 10 bases and at J to 3 bases, leaving 11 bases not matched to a gene. The CDR3 contains 15 residues. CDR3 coding DNA: TGTGCCAGCCACGAGGGACAGGGATCGACAGATACGCAGTATTTT. It translates to CASHEGQGSTDTQYF.

The chain is built from TRBV7-9 and TRBJ2-5, with D unclear. The CDR3 is made up of 15 amino acids. The germline CDR1 and CDR2 sequences are SEHNR and FQNEAQ (reference sequence). The V and J ends lost 3 bases and 2 bases respectively, with 13 bases between them. The DNA of the CDR3 is TGTGCCAGCAGCTTTTTATCTCGGGCACAAGAGACCCAGTACTTC. This codes for CASSFLSRAQETQYF. Based on the CDR3 plus reference TRBV7-9 and TRBJ2-5, the full variable domain is DTGVSQNPRHKITKRGQNVTFRCDPISEHNRLYWYRQTLGQGPEFLTYFQNEAQLEKSRLLSDRFSAERPKGSFSTLEIQRTEQGDSAMYLCASSFLSRAQETQYFGPGTRLLVL.

This clonotype was observed once. The chain couples TRBV28 to TRBJ2-3, with D uncertain. The V end was cut by 3 bases, the J end by 2 bases, with 9 bases between. Germline loops: CDR1 MDHEN, CDR2 SYDVKM. The CDR3 extends over 14 amino acids. The CDR3 region has the DNA TGTGCCAGCAGTTTGACGCAGCTCACAGATACGCAGTATTTT. It yields the protein CASSLTQLTDTQYF.

The chain couples TRBV9 to TRBJ2-4; weak D call: TRBD2 (6 bases). The V end lost 0 bases, the J end lost 7 bases, and 11 bases lay between the germline ends. Germline CDR1 SGDLS, CDR2 YYNGEE. This CDR3 spans 14 amino acids. The CDR3 DNA is TGTGCCAGCAGCGTAGAGGCGGGGAGGAACATTCAGTACTTC. It codes for CASSVEAGRNIQYF.

V is TRBV24-1 and J is TRBJ2-1; the match to TRBD2 covers 7 bases. CDR1 is KGHDR and CDR2 is SFDVKD in the germline V gene. The CDR3 extends over 16 amino acids. The J segment lost 4 bases and the V segment lost 2 bases, leaving 7 bases of the junction unmatched. For the CDR3, the DNA is TGTGCCACCAGTGATTCGAGAGCGGGACTTTACAATGAGCAGTTCTTC. This sequence encodes CATSDSRAGLYNEQFF.

The rearrangement uses TRBV5-1 and TRBJ2-5; D may be TRBD1 or TRBD2 (5 bases each). CDR3 size: 12 residues. Trimming shortened V by 4 bases and J by 12 bases, and 16 bases separated the two germline ends. Germline CDR1 is SGHRS and CDR2 is YFSETQ. The CDR3 loop is CASSETGTPEYF. DNA for the CDR3: TGCGCCAGCAGCGAAACCGGGACGCCAGAGTACTTC.

The chain is built from TRBV20-1 and TRBJ1-2; weak D call: TRBD1 (6 bases). Germline V gene sequence: CDR1 DFQATT, CDR2 SNEGSKA (reference sequence). The CDR3 runs to 13 residues. Trimming shortened V by 7 bases and J by 0 bases, and 12 bases separated the two germline ends. This CDR3 is CSVLTGTNYGYTF. The DNA of the CDR3 is TGCAGTGTCCTTACAGGGACTAACTATGGCTACACCTTC.

In DNA, the CDR3 is TGTGCCACCAGTGCCAGACAGTCCTGGGATGAGCAGTTCTTC. It yields the protein CATSARQSWDEQFF. This chain joins TRBV24-1 and TRBJ2-1, with a tentative D call TRBD1 (5 bases). CDR3 length equals 14 residues. Germline V gene sequence: CDR1 KGHDR, CDR2 SFDVKD. Trimming took 5 bases from V and 8 from J, leaving 15 bases between them.

The chain carries TRBV29-1 and TRBJ1-2; the D gene is possibly TRBD1 (5 bases). CDR1 is SQVTM and CDR2 is ANQGSEA in the germline V gene. The CDR3 totals 14 residues. V lost 5 bases and J 3 bases, leaving 16 bases between the germline ends. The CDR3 DNA sequence: TGCAGCGTTCTGCCCCTCACAGGTTACTATGGCTACACCTTC. Its translation is CSVLPLTGYYGYTF.

The V gene is TRBV6-1, the J gene TRBJ2-5; a possible D gene is TRBD2 (6 bases). In germline, CDR1 is MNHNS, CDR2 SASEGT. There are 11 residues in the CDR3. The CDR3 is CVSTGVETQYF. The CDR3 bases are TGTGTCAGTACGGGGGTGGAGACCCAGTACTTC.

The CDR3 DNA is TGTGCCAGCAGTGATCGGGTCTTTGGCTACACCTTC. This sequence encodes CASSDRVFGYTF. V is TRBV2 and J is TRBJ1-2; D remains unclear. CDR3 size: 12 residues. The germline CDR1 and CDR2 sequences are SNHLY and FYNNEI. Trimming removed 3 bases at V and 7 bases at J, with 9 bases between.

In DNA form, the CDR3 reads TGCAGTGCTAGGGATGGGAGGAGCAATCAGCCCCAGCATTTT. Residues: CSARDGRSNQPQHF. The gene calls are TRBV20-1 and TRBJ1-5; no clear D gene. The CDR3 is 14 amino acids. The V and J ends lost 3 bases and 1 base respectively, with 10 bases between them. Per germline, CDR1 DFQATT and CDR2 SNEGSKA (reference sequence).

This sequence joins TRBV20-1 and TRBJ2-1, with 7 bases that match TRBD2. CDR1 and CDR2 from the germline V gene are DFQATT and SNEGSKA (reference sequence). With 8 bases clipped from V and 2 bases from J, the junction kept 9 bases outside the gene matches. The CDR3 length is 14 residues. The CDR3: CSTLLAAAYNEQFF. CDR3 DNA: TGCAGTACCCTTCTAGCGGCTGCCTACAATGAGCAGTTCTTC.

The CDR3 bases are TGCAGTGCTAGTGTTCAGGAGGCGGCAGATACGCAGTATTTT. It yields the protein CSASVQEAADTQYF. The gene calls are TRBV20-1 and TRBJ2-3; tentatively, D is TRBD2 (5 bases). V was cut by 3 bases and J by 4 bases, with 14 bases left in between. The germline CDR1 and CDR2 sequences are DFQATT and SNEGSKA (reference sequence). There are 14 residues in the CDR3.

The genes are TRBV2 and TRBJ2-1, with D tentatively TRBD1 (6 bases). Germline values: CDR1 SNHLY, CDR2 FYNNEI. V lost 0 bases, J lost 14 bases, and 11 bases lay in between. There are 12 residues in the CDR3. The CDR3 is CASSEAGAGEFF. DNA of the CDR3: TGTGCCAGCAGTGAAGCGGGGGCAGGCGAGTTCTTC.

The chain has TRBV9 and TRBJ2-2; a possible D gene is TRBD1 (6 bases). This CDR3 is built from 16 residues. The V gene lost 1 base and the J gene lost 4 bases, with 14 bases spanning the gap. In germline, CDR1 is SGDLS, CDR2 YYNGEE. CDR3 DNA: TGTGCCAGCAGCGTAAGGGCCAGGGGAAGCACCGGGGAGCTGTTTTTT. This encodes CASSVRARGSTGELFF.

V and J are TRBV20-1 and TRBJ2-4; 11 bases map to TRBD2. Germline assignment: CDR1 DFQATT and CDR2 SNEGSKA (reference sequence). This CDR3 is 15 amino acids long. V dropped 5 bases and J dropped 7; count of bases not matched to a gene: 10. The CDR3 nucleotides are TGCAGTGCTTTGGCCTCTAGCGGGAGGATTAACATTCAGTACTTC. It yields the protein CSALASSGRINIQYF.

This clonotype was seen only once. The gene calls are TRBV3-1 and TRBJ2-5; 9 positions agree with TRBD2. CDR3 length: 16 amino acids. V shed 0 bases and J 1 base; nucleotides not matched to a gene: 3. Germline CDR1 and CDR2: LGHDT and YNNKEL (reference sequence). CDR3 residues: CASSQELTSGQETQYF. CDR3 coding DNA: TGTGCCAGCAGCCAAGAGTTGACTAGCGGCCAAGAGACCCAGTACTTC.

The chain is built from TRBV4-3 and TRBJ2-5; a weak D match, TRBD1 (5 bases). Trimming pared 4 bases from V and 0 bases from J, leaving 12 bases between. The CDR3 totals 15 residues. In germline, CDR1 is LGHNA, CDR2 YSLEER. CDR3 DNA: TGCGCCAGCAGCCTCCGACAGACGAACCAAGAGACCCAGTACTTC. Translation gives CASSLRQTNQETQYF.

The chain couples TRBV12-3 or TRBV12-4 to TRBJ2-2; 8 bases match TRBD2. The ends lost 7 bases at V and 6 bases at J; junction bases unmatched: 10. This CDR3 spans 15 amino acids. For the CDR3, the DNA is TGTGCCAGCACCCCTTGGCGGGAGGATCCCGGGGAGCTGTTTTTT. Residues: CASTPWREDPGELFF.

The CDR3 here is CASSLLAGEETQYF. The CDR3 DNA follows: TGTGCCAGCAGTTTACTAGCGGGGGAAGAGACCCAGTACTTC. The chain links TRBV3-1 to TRBJ2-5, with TRBD2 matching 11 bases. There are 14 residues in the CDR3. The V gene's germline CDR1 is LGHDT and CDR2 YNNKEL (reference sequence). V dropped 6 bases and J dropped 3; count of bases not matched to a gene: 3.

The chain joins TRBV30 to TRBJ2-1; 7 bases map to TRBD1. Unmatched junction bases numbered 2, after V lost 5 bases and J lost 7 bases. The V gene's germline CDR1 is GTSNPN and CDR2 SVGIG (reference sequence). This CDR3 region has 11 residues. The CDR3 region is CAWDRVNEQFF. The DNA for the CDR3 is TGTGCCTGGGACAGGGTAAATGAGCAGTTCTTC.

The chain links TRBV19 to TRBJ2-3, with D hard to call. V shed 4 bases and J shed 2 bases, with 10 bases lying between them. The CDR3 consists of 14 residues. Germline assignment: CDR1 LNHDA and CDR2 SQIVND (reference sequence). The CDR3 here is CASSNVDSTDTQYF. The DNA of the CDR3 is TGTGCCAGTAGTAATGTAGACTCCACAGATACGCAGTATTTT.

The rearrangement joins TRBV28 to TRBJ1-2; TRBD1 is a possible D gene (5 bases). Trimming left V 5 bases short and J 4 bases short, with 11 bases between. The germline V gene encodes CDR1 MDHEN and CDR2 SYDVKM. There are 13 residues in the CDR3. CDR3 region: CASSPDGTYGYTF. In nucleotides, the CDR3 is TGTGCCAGCAGTCCGGACGGGACCTATGGCTACACCTTC.

The chain carries TRBV19 and TRBJ2-7, with D unresolved. This CDR3 has 11 amino acids. Looked up from germline, CDR1 is LNHDA and CDR2 is SQIVND (reference sequence). Trimming took 5 bases from V and 5 from J, leaving 7 bases between them. In DNA form, the CDR3 reads TGTGCCAGTAGTGCCTTGAACGAGCAGTACTTC. Protein: CASSALNEQYF.

J is TRBJ2-7 and V is TRBV5-6; D is possibly TRBD2 (6 bases). Germline CDR1 SGHDT, CDR2 YYEEEE. The CDR3 length is 14 residues. Trimming cost V 1 base and J 6 bases, with 14 bases left between them. The CDR3 DNA reads as TGTGCCAGCAGCTTGCGTAGGGGTAGCGGCGAGCAGTACGTC. Translating it yields CASSLRRGSGEQYV.

This clonotype has a single count. This sequence joins TRBV7-9 and TRBJ2-1; unclear D gene. CDR1 and CDR2 (germline): SEHNR, FQNEAQ (reference sequence). The V and J ends lost 4 bases and 9 bases respectively, with 7 bases between them. The CDR3 has 11 amino acids. CDR3 in amino acids: CASSSQAEQFF. For the CDR3, the DNA is TGTGCCAGCAGCTCCCAGGCTGAGCAGTTCTTC.

The V gene is TRBV12-3 or TRBV12-4, the J gene TRBJ2-2, with D tentatively TRBD1 (6 bases). Deletions cut 5 bases from V and 3 bases from J, with 13 bases between. The CDR3 totals 15 residues. This CDR3 is CASSLQGLDTGELFF. In DNA, the CDR3 is TGTGCCAGCAGTCTACAGGGTTTGGACACCGGGGAGCTGTTTTTT.